Following are 11 T cell receptor beta chains from one sample sequenced in a study of CD8 T cells in Susac syndrome. Random hexamers were used to reverse transcribe about 0.45 to 1 ug of RNA. TCRdb used MiXCR to reprocess the immunoSEQ multiplex PCR reads, holding one entry per CDR3 protein. The table records 150,000 or so distinct CDR3 sequences, 94% of them present only once. Sequenced sample: CD8+ T cells from PBMCs. The receptors were gathered from a human donor with multiple sclerosis.

The CDR3 nucleotides read TGTGCCAGCAGCCAAGATAGAGGGAAAGGGGCTGAAGCTTTCTTT. Residues: CASSQDRGKGAEAFF. V is TRBV14 and J is TRBJ1-1, with a weak D call TRBD1 (5 bases). Trimming removed 0 bases at V and 6 bases at J, with 14 bases between. The CDR3 extends over 15 amino acids. CDR1 is SGHDN and CDR2 is FVKESK in the germline V gene.

The genes are TRBV3-1 and TRBJ2-2; D possibly corresponds to TRBD1 (6 bases). The CDR3 consists of 15 residues. V was shortened by 6 bases and J by 6 bases, with 17 bases between the two germline ends. Germline lookup yields CDR1 LGHDT and CDR2 YNNKEL (reference sequence). CDR3 DNA: TGTGCCAGCAGGCGGACAGTGGGATTGGCCGGGGAGCTGTTTTTT. Residues: CASRRTVGLAGELFF.

The rearrangement links TRBV10-1 to TRBJ2-7; D may be TRBD2 (6 bases). The V gene's germline CDR1 is WNHNN and CDR2 SYGVQD (reference sequence). The V end was cut by 2 bases, the J end by 6 bases, with 8 bases between. CDR3 length: 12 amino acids. The CDR3 DNA reads as TGCGCCAGCAGTGAGGGAGGGGTCGAGCAGTACTTC. It yields the protein CASSEGGVEQYF.

The CDR3 bases are TGTGCCAGCAGCTCCCCTTGGTGGAGGGTCTACAATGAGCAGTTCTTC. As protein: CASSSPWWRVYNEQFF. V usage is TRBV7-2 and J usage is TRBJ2-1; weak D call: TRBD2 (6 bases). The germline V and J ends were trimmed by 4 bases and 3 bases, with 16 bases remaining between them. The CDR3 is 16 residues long. CDR1 SGHTA and CDR2 FQGNSA come from the germline V gene.

The table lists this clonotype with a count of one. This chain connects TRBV7-6 to TRBJ2-1; 7 nucleotides line up with TRBD1. CDR3 length equals 17 residues. The V gene's germline CDR1 is SGHVS and CDR2 FNYEAQ. V was clipped by 1 base and J by 4 bases; unmatched bases: 10. The CDR3 here is CASSLGPGTAMYNEQFF. The CDR3 DNA sequence: TGTGCCAGCAGCTTAGGGCCAGGGACAGCTATGTACAATGAGCAGTTCTTC.

J is TRBJ2-4 and V is TRBV25-1; D perhaps matches TRBD1 (6 bases). V was shortened by 1 base and J by 7 bases, with 17 bases between the two germline ends. Germline CDR1 reads MGHDK; CDR2 reads SYGVNS. CDR3 length equals 16 residues. For the CDR3, the DNA is TGTGCCAGCAGTGAATCGACCGACAGGCGCCCCAACATTCAGTACTTC. Protein sequence: CASSESTDRRPNIQYF.

The rearrangement joins TRBV9 to TRBJ2-1; D may match TRBD1 or TRBD2 (5 bases each). Germline CDR1 is SGDLS and CDR2 is YYNGEE. V was shortened by 0 bases and J by 6 bases, with 7 bases between the two germline ends. CDR3 length: 13 residues. The CDR3 DNA reads TGTGCCAGCAGCGTAGCTGGGGGCAATGAGCAGTTCTTC. Its translation is CASSVAGGNEQFF. Full variable domain (missing parts from reference TRBV9 and TRBJ2-1): DSGVTQTPKHLITATGQRVTLRCSPRSGDLSVYWYQQSLDQGLQFLIQYYNGEERAKGNILERFSAQQFPDLHSELNLSSLELGDSALYFCASSVAGGNEQFFGPGTRLTVL.

The chain is built from TRBV7-9 and TRBJ1-1, with D unresolved. Trimming cost V 10 bases and J 0 bases, with 12 bases left between them. The CDR3 covers 13 residues. Germline V gene sequence: CDR1 SEHNR, CDR2 FQNEAQ (reference sequence). Here the CDR3 reads CATYGQVNTEAFF. CDR3 bases: TGTGCCACCTATGGGCAGGTGAACACTGAAGCTTTCTTT.

The chain recombines TRBV14 with TRBJ2-1, with 10 positions matching TRBD1. The CDR3 loop spans 18 amino acids. Germline V gene lookup returns CDR1 SGHDN and CDR2 FVKESK. The ends lost 4 bases at V and 6 bases at J; junction bases unmatched: 15. CDR3 bases: TGTGCCAGCAGCCCAGTCCGACAGGGGGCTTTTCTTGGCAATGAGCAGTTCTTC. It translates to CASSPVRQGAFLGNEQFF. Variable domain in full (rest from reference TRBV14 and TRBJ2-1): EAGVTQFPSHSVIEKGQTVTLRCDPISGHDNLYWYRRVMGKEIKFLLHFVKESKQDESGMPNNRFLAERTGGTYSTLKVQPAELEDSGVYFCASSPVRQGAFLGNEQFFGPGTRLTVL.

The CDR3 DNA sequence: TGCAGTGCTAGAGATATCCAGCGGGGGAACAATGAGCAGTTCTTC. Its protein product is CSARDIQRGNNEQFF. This chain joins TRBV20-1 and TRBJ2-1; 8 bases agree with TRBD2. V dropped 0 bases and J dropped 5; count of bases not matched to a gene: 6. There are 15 residues in the CDR3. CDR1 is DFQATT and CDR2 is SNEGSKA in the germline V gene (reference sequence).

The V and J genes are TRBV5-6 and TRBJ2-7, with a weak D call TRBD1 (5 bases). Per germline, CDR1 SGHDT and CDR2 YYEEEE. CDR3 length: 15 residues. The V and J ends lost 3 bases and 5 bases respectively, with 18 bases between them. The CDR3 coding sequence is TGTGCCAGCAGCTCAAAAGCAGACAGCAACCACGAGCAGTACTTC. This codes for CASSSKADSNHEQYF.